This T cell receptor (beta chain) comes out of a study of blood T cell repertoires in COVID-19. Across the whole study: Spain, Italy and the United States supplied samples that represented acute and convalescent COVID-19.

Authors' analysis steps: Reference gene primer amplification in the assay estimated nucleated cell counts. Data came from immunoSEQ multiplex PCR; TCRdb stores just in-frame clones and leaves some out. The DNA gave D and trimming, while V, J and clone size come from that table. The sample contains around 100,000 clones, 91% of which appear only once. The specimen was peripheral blood. The origin of this receptor is a man aged 50-60 years with active COVID-19.

The DNA for the CDR3 is TGTGCCAGCAGCTTAAACTCCAGGACAGGGAACCCACTCAAAAACATTCAGTACTTC. This gives the protein CASSLNSRTGNPLKNIQYF. The genes are TRBV11-2 and TRBJ2-4; 8 nucleotides match TRBD1. The trim removed 2 bases at V and 3 bases at J, leaving 15 bases unmatched. Looked up from germline, CDR1 is SGHAT and CDR2 is FQNNGV. This CDR3 has 19 amino acids. The full variable domain, completed using reference TRBV11-2 and TRBJ2-4, is EAGVAQSPRYKIIEKRQSVAFWCNPISGHATLYWYQQILGQGPKLLIQFQNNGVVDDSQLPKDRFSAERLKGVDSTLKIQPAKLEDSAVYLCASSLNSRTGNPLKNIQYFGAGTRLSVL.